This T cell receptor beta chain was sequenced during a study of tumor and adjacent non-tumor tissue in lung cancer. Points from the study as a whole: Top 100 clones took a larger repertoire share in normal lung.

Regarding this clonotype: As yet, its antigen is unknown. The junction does not match germline at one end; this may be a read error.

No cell sorting was done before RNA was extracted from the tissue. Chemotherapy-naive patients with new lung cancer underwent thoracic surgery in China, August–November 2014. TCRbeta libraries were built with three rounds of nested PCR, modified from ARM-PCR. One entry per CDR3 protein, called by TCRdb with MiXCR from the multiplex PCR reads. The data contain 90,000 to 110,000 distinct CDR3 sequences, around 75% of them seen just once; the ten biggest clones take up 35% to 40%. From germline, CDR1 is SGHNT and CDR2 YENEEA. This CDR3 spans 14 amino acids. V gene TRBV11-3 combines with J gene TRBJ2-5; D possibly uses TRBD1 or TRBD2 (6 bases each). Sequenced: lung tumor tissue. The source is an older woman with non-small cell lung cancer. CDR3 protein: CASSSGAYQETQYF. CDR3 nucleotides: TGTGCCAGTAGCTCGGGGGCATATCAAGAGACCCAGTACTTC.